Each of the 19 T cell receptor beta chains below was sequenced from the same sample in a study of cytomegalovirus exposure and HLA in healthy donors. The PCR used 60 Vbeta and 13 Jbeta primers. Repertoires were generated with immunoSEQ multiplex PCR, while TCRdb's copy carries only in-frame clones and drops some. The sample yields about 190,000 clones, about 77% seen once. Sequenced: PBMCs. The receptors were sampled from a young man in good health and CMV-seropositive.

The V call is TRBV7-9, the J call TRBJ1-2; D possibly corresponds to TRBD1 (6 bases). Germline V gene data show CDR1 as SEHNR and CDR2 as FQNEAQ (reference sequence). The V and J ends lost 9 bases and 6 bases respectively, with 11 bases between them. The CDR3 has 11 residues. The DNA of the CDR3 is TGTGCCAGACAGGGAATAGATGGCTACACCTTC. It yields the protein CARQGIDGYTF.

The rearrangement uses TRBV28 and TRBJ1-1; D is undetermined. Germline loops: CDR1 MDHEN, CDR2 SYDVKM. This CDR3 is built from 14 residues. V was clipped by 2 bases and J by 1 base, with 8 bases between them. CDR3 in DNA: TGTGCCAGCAGTTTAGAACAACCGAACACTGAAGCTTTCTTT. Its protein is CASSLEQPNTEAFF.

With respect to this clone: A far larger clone differs by one base, so this is likely a read error. The V call is TRBV5-4, the J call TRBJ2-1, with TRBD2 identical over 9 bases. The CDR3 has 15 residues. Germline V gene data show CDR1 as SGHNT and CDR2 as YYREEE (reference sequence). The CDR3: CAGSRGAGGVNEQFF. DNA of the CDR3: TGTGCCGGCAGCCGGGGGGCGGGGGGGGTCAATGAGCAGTTCTTC.

The gene calls are TRBV7-2 and TRBJ2-3, with 8 nucleotides matching TRBD2. After removal of 5 bases from V and 8 bases from J, the junction contained 12 bases not matched to a gene. Germline V gene lookup returns CDR1 SGHTA and CDR2 FQGNSA. The CDR3 sequence is 15 residues long. The CDR3: CASSPPQPGGGTQYF. The CDR3 DNA sequence: TGTGCCAGCAGCCCCCCTCAACCGGGGGGGGGTACGCAGTATTTT.

Details on this clone: The junction shows a germline mismatch at one end, possibly a read error. The J gene is TRBJ2-1, the V gene TRBV4-1, with D uncertain. This CDR3 comprises 14 residues. Germline loops: CDR1 MGHRA, CDR2 YSYEKL. CDR3 nucleotides: TGCGCCAGCAGGCAAGGAAGCGCATACAATGAGCAGTTCTTC. Encoded protein: CASRQGSAYNEQFF.

The gene calls are TRBV28 and TRBJ2-7; 10 positions agree with TRBD2. The CDR3 loop spans 14 amino acids. V trimming: 8 bases; J trimming: 6 bases; junction bases outside the gene matches: 10. CDR1 is MDHEN and CDR2 is SYDVKM in the germline V gene. The CDR3 reads CASLEGAGGPEQYF. CDR3 in DNA: TGTGCCAGCCTGGAGGGAGCGGGAGGGCCCGAGCAGTACTTC.

The J gene is TRBJ2-3, the V gene TRBV29-1, with 8 bases lining up with TRBD1. The germline V gene encodes CDR1 SQVTM and CDR2 ANQGSEA. J was trimmed by 4 bases and V by 3 bases; bases with no gene match: 6. The CDR3 is 14 amino acids. The CDR3 bases are TGCAGCGTTGATAACCCAGGGGGCTCAGATACGCAGTATTTT. As protein: CSVDNPGGSDTQYF.

The chain employs TRBV9 and TRBJ2-3; 12 bases are shared with TRBD2. CDR3 length: 17 residues. The germline V gene has CDR1 SGDLS and CDR2 YYNGEE. V gave up 3 bases and J gave up 1 base; unmatched junction bases: 6. CDR3 region: CASSGTSGVHRTDTQYF. CDR3 coding DNA: TGTGCCAGCAGCGGGACTAGCGGGGTTCACCGCACAGATACGCAGTATTTT.

The chain uses TRBV15 and TRBJ1-4; TRBD1 matches 9 bases. Per germline, CDR1 LNHNV and CDR2 YYDKDF (reference sequence). V lost 1 base to trimming and J lost 7 bases; unmatched junction nucleotides: 4. The CDR3 is made up of 15 amino acids. The CDR3 spells CATSRARGQGEKLFF. CDR3 in DNA: TGTGCCACCAGCAGAGCAAGGGGACAGGGTGAAAAACTGTTTTTT. The entire variable domain, with the rest obtained from reference TRBV15 and TRBJ1-4, is as follows: DAMVIQNPRYQVTQFGKPVTLSCSQTLNHNVMYWYQQKSSQAPKLLFHYYDKDFNNEADTPDNFQSRRPNTSFCFLDIRSPGLGDTAMYLCATSRARGQGEKLFFGSGTQLSVL.

This chain uses TRBV5-5 with TRBJ1-2; maybe TRBD1 (5 bases). Per the germline V gene, CDR1 is SGHKS and CDR2 is YYEKEE (reference sequence). The CDR3 length is 13 residues. Deletions cut 4 bases from V and 8 bases from J, with 15 bases between. The CDR3 DNA sequence: TGTGCCAGCAGCGCCCCTGGGGGGATCGGCTACACCTTC. It yields the protein CASSAPGGIGYTF.

This chain connects TRBV5-4 to TRBJ1-2, with 8 nucleotides matching TRBD1. The CDR3 contains 14 residues. V shed 5 bases, J shed 0 bases, and the junction held 3 bases outside the gene matches. The germline gives CDR1 SGHNT, CDR2 YYREEE (reference sequence). CDR3 coding DNA: TGTGCCAGCAGAGAACAGGGGGCTAACTATGGCTACACCTTC. This translates into CASREQGANYGYTF.

This clone was recorded a few times. The genes are TRBV30 and TRBJ1-2, with D unresolved. The length of the CDR3 is 14 residues. Trimming removed 5 bases from V and 1 base from J, with 14 bases in between. Germline V CDR1 and CDR2: GTSNPN, SVGIG (reference sequence). This chain's CDR3 is CAWGPKVYNYGYTF. The CDR3 DNA is TGTGCCTGGGGGCCAAAGGTATATAACTATGGCTACACCTTC.

V is TRBV28 and J is TRBJ2-1, with D possibly TRBD1 on 7 matching bases. Deletions cut 5 bases from V and 10 bases from J, with 24 bases between. This CDR3 has 16 amino acids. CDR1 is MDHEN, CDR2 SYDVKM, per germline. CDR3 nucleotides: TGTGCCAGCAGTCCTCAGGTGTCAGGGGGGTCCCGAGAGCAGTTCTTC. Translated, it gives CASSPQVSGGSREQFF. The whole variable domain, remainder taken from reference TRBV28 and TRBJ2-1, is DVKVTQSSRYLVKRTGEKVFLECVQDMDHENMFWYRQDPGLGLRLIYFSYDVKMKEKGDIPEGYSVSREKKERFSLILESASTNQTSMYLCASSPQVSGGSREQFFGPGTRLTVL.

The rearrangement uses TRBV5-8 and TRBJ1-5; a weak D match, TRBD1 (6 bases). Germline CDR1 is SGHTS and CDR2 is YDEGEE. V lost 1 base and J lost 1, with 12 bases in between. This CDR3 is built from 16 residues. DNA for the CDR3: TGTGCCAGCAGCTTGAGAGGGGGAGGGAGCAATCAGCCCCAGCATTTT. Its protein is CASSLRGGGSNQPQHF.

The chain carries TRBV7-2 and TRBJ2-5, with TRBD2 as a possible D gene (6 bases). The V end was cut by 4 bases, the J end by 5 bases, with 14 bases between. The CDR3 is 14 residues long. Looked up from germline, CDR1 is SGHTA and CDR2 is FQGNSA. The CDR3 reads CASSSYGGRETQYF. The CDR3 DNA reads TGTGCCAGCAGCTCCTACGGGGGACGGGAGACCCAGTACTTC. The whole variable domain, filled in from reference TRBV7-2 and TRBJ2-5, reads GAGVSQSPSNKVTEKGKDVELRCDPISGHTALYWYRQSLGQGLEFLIYFQGNSAPDKSGLPSDRFSAERTGGSVSTLTIQRTQQEDSAVYLCASSSYGGRETQYFGPGTRLLVL.

This clone came up a few times. The gene calls are TRBV7-9 and TRBJ2-3; 9 bases agree with TRBD2. J was trimmed by 5 bases and V by 5 bases; bases with no gene match: 14. CDR1 is SEHNR, CDR2 FQNEAQ, per germline (reference sequence). This CDR3 comprises 17 residues. CDR3: CASSPQSAGGLRDTQYF. In DNA form, the CDR3 reads TGTGCCAGCAGCCCCCAGTCGGCGGGGGGGCTCAGAGATACGCAGTATTTT.

This sequence joins TRBV7-8 and TRBJ2-3; 16 nucleotides align to TRBD2. CDR1 and CDR2 from the germline V gene are SGHVS and FQNEAQ. This CDR3 is 17 amino acids long. Unmatched junction bases numbered 10, after V lost 5 bases and J lost 8 bases. CDR3: CASSLGLAGGPRGTQYF. In DNA, the CDR3 is TGTGCCAGCAGCCTGGGACTAGCGGGAGGGCCCCGAGGTACGCAGTATTTT.

The chain couples TRBV7-2 to TRBJ2-3; D unresolved. The CDR3 runs 13 residues. Between the trimmed V and J ends, which lost 2 bases and 8 bases, there was a span of 11 bases. Germline V gene sequence: CDR1 SGHTA, CDR2 FQGNSA. CDR3: CASSLSLDGTQYF. The CDR3 region has the DNA TGTGCCAGCAGCTTAAGCCTAGACGGTACGCAGTATTTT. The full variable domain, with the rest looked up from reference TRBV7-2 and TRBJ2-3, is GAGVSQSPSNKVTEKGKDVELRCDPISGHTALYWYRQSLGQGLEFLIYFQGNSAPDKSGLPSDRFSAERTGGSVSTLTIQRTQQEDSAVYLCASSLSLDGTQYFGPGTRLTVL.

The chain has TRBV29-1 and TRBJ2-5; 11 bases align to TRBD1. The CDR3 runs 15 residues. Trimming at V came to 4 bases and at J to 5 bases, leaving 9 bases not matched to a gene. Looked up from germline, CDR1 is SQVTM and CDR2 is ANQGSEA. The CDR3 region has the DNA TGCAGCGTTGGGACAGGGGGCCGGAGGGGTGAGACCCAGTACTTC. Encoded protein: CSVGTGGRRGETQYF.